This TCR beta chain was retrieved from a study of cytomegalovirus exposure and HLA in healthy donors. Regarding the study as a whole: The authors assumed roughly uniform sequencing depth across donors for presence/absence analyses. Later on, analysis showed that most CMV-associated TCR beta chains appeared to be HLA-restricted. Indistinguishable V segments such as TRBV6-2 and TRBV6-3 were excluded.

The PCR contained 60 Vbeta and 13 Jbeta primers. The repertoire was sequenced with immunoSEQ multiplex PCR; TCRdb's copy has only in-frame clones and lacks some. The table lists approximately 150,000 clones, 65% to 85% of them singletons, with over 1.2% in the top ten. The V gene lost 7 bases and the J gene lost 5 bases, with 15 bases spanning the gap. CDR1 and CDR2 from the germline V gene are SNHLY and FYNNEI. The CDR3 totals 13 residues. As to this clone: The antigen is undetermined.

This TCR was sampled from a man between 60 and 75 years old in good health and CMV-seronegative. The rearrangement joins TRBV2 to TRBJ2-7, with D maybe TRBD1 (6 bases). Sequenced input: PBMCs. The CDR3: CASTMSQGNEQYF. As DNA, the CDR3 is TGTGCCAGCACAATGTCACAGGGAAACGAGCAGTACTTC.